Given below is one T cell receptor beta chain in context. MiXCR was run by TCRdb on the PCR reads, yielding one entry per CDR3 protein. The data show about 20,000 distinct CDR3 sequences, roughly 37% seen once. This CDR3 comprises 14 residues. CDR1 and CDR2 (germline): SGHVS, FNYEAQ. This sample was included in a study of tumor-infiltrating lymphocytes in oesophageal squamous cell carcinoma. The TCR sequence derives from a male donor with esophageal squamous cell carcinoma. Sequencing used blood. The chain carries TRBV7-6 and TRBJ2-3, with TRBD2 matching over 10 bases. The J call may be incorrect, as the DNA end agrees better with TRBJ2-7. This chain's CDR3 is CASSSLAGNYEQYF. The CDR3, as DNA: TGTGCCAGCAGCTCACTAGCGGGGAACTACGAGCAGTACTTC.